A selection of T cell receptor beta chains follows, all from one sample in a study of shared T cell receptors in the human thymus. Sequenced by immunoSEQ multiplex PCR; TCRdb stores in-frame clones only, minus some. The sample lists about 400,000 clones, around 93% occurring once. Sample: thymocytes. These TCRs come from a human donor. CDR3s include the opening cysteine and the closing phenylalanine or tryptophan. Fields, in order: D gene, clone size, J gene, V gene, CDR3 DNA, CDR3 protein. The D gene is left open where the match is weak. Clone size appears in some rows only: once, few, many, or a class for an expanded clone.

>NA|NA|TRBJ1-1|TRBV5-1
TGCGCCAGCATGGGGCAGGCGAACACTGAAGCTTTCTTT
CASMGQANTEAFF
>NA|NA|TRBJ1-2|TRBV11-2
TGTGCCAGCAGCCCAGGACAGCCTTCTAGAAAACGTGGCTACACCTTC
CASSPGQPSRKRGYTF
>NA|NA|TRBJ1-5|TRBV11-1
TGTGCCAGCAGCTTAGCATACCGGGCTCAGCCCCAGCATTTT
CASSLAYRAQPQHF
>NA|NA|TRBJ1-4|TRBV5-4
TGTGCCAGCAGCTTCGGCGAGGAAAAACTGTTTTTT
CASSFGEEKLFF
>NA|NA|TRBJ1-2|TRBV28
TGTGCCGGGGGCCCTTTTCGTGCCAAAAAAGGGGGTTTTGGCTACACCTTC
CAGGPFRAKKGGFGYTF
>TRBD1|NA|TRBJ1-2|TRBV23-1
TGCGCCAGCTCTCGGGGGACAGGGGTTGATGGCTACACCTTC
CASSRGTGVDGYTF
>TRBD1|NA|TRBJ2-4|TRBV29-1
TGCAGCGTTGAGTCTTTGGGGACCGGGACAGGGTGGAACATTCAGTACTTC
CSVESLGTGTGWNIQYF
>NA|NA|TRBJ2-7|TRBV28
TGTGCCAGCAGTAATGACCGGACAGCAGAGGGGGTCTACGAGCAGTACTTC
CASSNDRTAEGVYEQYF
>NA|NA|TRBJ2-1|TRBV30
TGTGCCTGGAGCCTAAGGTGGGGTTCCTTCTACAATGAGCAGTTCTTC
CAWSLRWGSFYNEQFF
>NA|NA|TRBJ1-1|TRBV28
TGTGCCAGCAGTCTTGGTGGGGAAGCTTTCTTT
CASSLGGEAFF
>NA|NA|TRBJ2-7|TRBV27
TGTGCCAGCAGTTCCCCGACTAGTCGTGGAGACGAGCAGTACTTC
CASSSPTSRGDEQYF
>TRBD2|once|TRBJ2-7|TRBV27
TGTGCCAGCACCCCAAGGGCTAGCGGGAGCCCCCTCTCCTACGAGCAGTACTTC
CASTPRASGSPLSYEQYF
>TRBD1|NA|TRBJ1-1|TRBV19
TGTGCCAGTAGTCCCTCCCCGGACAGGGAGACTTTTGAGACTGAAGCTTTCTTT
CASSPSPDRETFETEAFF
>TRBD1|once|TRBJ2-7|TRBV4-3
TGCGCCAGCAGCCAAGACGGACAGGGCTACGAGCAGTACTTC
CASSQDGQGYEQYF
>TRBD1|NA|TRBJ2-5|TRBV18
TGTGCCAGCTCACCACCCGGGACAGCTAAACAAGAGACCCAGTACTTC
CASSPPGTAKQETQYF
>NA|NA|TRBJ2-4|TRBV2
TGTGCCAGCAGGCAGGGCCGGGGAGCCAAAAACATTCAGTACTTC
CASRQGRGAKNIQYF
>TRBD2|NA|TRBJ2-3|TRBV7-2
TGTGCCAGCAGCTTAGCGTTCCCCCCGATGGAGCGGGAGGGAACAGATACGCAGTATTTT
CASSLAFPPMEREGTDTQYF
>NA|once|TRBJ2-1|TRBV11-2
TGTGCCAGCAGCTTAGGGTTGGGGGGGCGAGGTGAGCAGTTCTTC
CASSLGLGGRGEQFF
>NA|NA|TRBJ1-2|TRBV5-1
TGCGCCAGCAGCTTACCGGGGCCGAGCGGCTACACCTTC
CASSLPGPSGYTF
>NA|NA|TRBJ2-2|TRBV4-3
TGCGCCAGCAGCCCCGTGGGCGCCTCCCAGGCCGCGAACACCGGGGAGCTGTTTTTT
CASSPVGASQAANTGELFF
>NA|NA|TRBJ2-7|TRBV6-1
TGTGCCAGCAGTGAGCCCCCAGGCTGGGCCCGCGTGTCCTACGAGCAGTACTTC
CASSEPPGWARVSYEQYF
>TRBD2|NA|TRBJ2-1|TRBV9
TGTGCCAGCAGCGTAGTCTCTGGGAGGGAGAGCTACAATGAGCAGTTCTTC
CASSVVSGRESYNEQFF